A single sample gave rise to the 10 T cell receptor beta chains below, sequenced in a study of vaccination and CD4 T cells after COVID-19. Sequencing of DNA taken from cultured CD4+ T cells relied on the Oncomine TCR Beta short-read assay. Each CDR3 protein gets one entry after TCRdb re-called the PCR reads with MiXCR. The sample shows 13,000 to 15,000 distinct CDR3 sequences, under 30% of them seen only once. The antigens of these receptors remain unknown. Treatment here: approximately 9-day PBMC culture with coronavirus spike peptide pools or control peptides (ViraFEST assay). The sample taken for sequencing was cultured CD4+ T cells from blood. These receptor sequences come from a human donor with COVID-19.

This rearrangement joins TRBV12-3 or TRBV12-4 to TRBJ2-3; tentatively, D is TRBD1 or TRBD2 (6 bases each). V lost 6 bases and J lost 5, with 18 bases in between. The CDR3 is made up of 15 amino acids. The CDR3 region has the DNA TGTGCCAGCAGGCGACTATGGGGGGCGAAAGATACGCAGTATTTT. It encodes CASRRLWGAKDTQYF.

The chain carries TRBV7-9 and TRBJ1-6; no firm D call. The CDR3 runs 13 residues. The ends were cut back, 5 bases at V and 8 bases at J, with 10 bases in the middle. Germline V gene lookup returns CDR1 SEHNR and CDR2 FQNEAQ (reference sequence). This chain's CDR3 is CASSLDADSPLHF. The DNA for the CDR3 is TGTGCCAGCAGCCTGGACGCGGATTCACCCCTCCACTTT.

Only a few counts were recorded for this clonotype. The genes are TRBV5-1 and TRBJ1-6; TRBD1 matches at 8 bases. The V segment lost 4 bases and the J segment 9 bases; nucleotides outside the gene matches: 6. In germline, CDR1 is SGHRS, CDR2 YFSETQ. The length of the CDR3 is 14 residues. The CDR3 region is CASSADRAASPLHF. CDR3 bases: TGCGCCAGCAGCGCGGACAGGGCGGCTTCACCCCTCCACTTT.

The rearrangement uses TRBV19 and TRBJ2-4; D not resolved. The ends were cut back, 0 bases at V and 8 bases at J, with 8 bases in the middle. The length of the CDR3 is 13 residues. CDR1 is LNHDA, CDR2 SQIVND, per germline (reference sequence). The CDR3 loop reads CASSIEGQDIQYF. The CDR3 DNA reads TGTGCCAGTAGTATAGAGGGCCAAGACATTCAGTACTTC.

This clonotype is termed medium-sized. V gene TRBV21-1 combines with J gene TRBJ1-2; the DNA was not compared with TRBD1, the D call given in the table. TRBV21-1 is a listed pseudogene. The length of the CDR3 is 14 residues. The CDR3 coding sequence is TGTGCCAGGGTCCCGGGACAGGGGTGCCATGGCTACACCTTC. As protein: CARVPGQGCHGYTF.

The V call is TRBV9, the J call TRBJ1-2; D perhaps matches TRBD1 (6 bases). The CDR3 sequence is 12 residues long. Germline V gene data show CDR1 as SGDLS and CDR2 as YYNGEE. Trimming took 1 base from V and 8 from J, leaving 9 bases between them. CDR3 nucleotide sequence: TGTGCCAGCAGCGTATCGGGGGGCGGCTACACCTTC. The encoded protein is CASSVSGGGYTF.

This clonotype was detected only a few times. V usage is TRBV7-2 and J usage is TRBJ1-5; no firm D call. CDR1 is SGHTA, CDR2 FQGNSA, per germline. The V gene lost 3 bases and the J gene lost 4 bases, with 13 bases spanning the gap. The CDR3 totals 15 residues. CDR3: CASSLMRAGNQPQHF. The CDR3, as DNA: TGTGCCAGCAGCTTGATGAGGGCGGGTAATCAGCCCCAGCATTTT.

The gene calls are TRBV20-1 and TRBJ1-5, with D possibly matching TRBD1 (6 bases). The CDR3 extends over 12 amino acids. Germline CDR1 DFQATT, CDR2 SNEGSKA (reference sequence). V gave up 2 bases and J gave up 5 bases, with 7 bases separating them. CDR3 sequence reads: CSARSGDQPQHF. CDR3 bases: TGCAGTGCTAGATCAGGGGATCAGCCCCAGCATTTT.

The chain employs TRBV5-1 and TRBJ1-2; a weak D match, TRBD1 (6 bases). V was shortened by 1 base and J by 4 bases, with 11 bases between the two germline ends. Germline V gene sequence: CDR1 SGHRS, CDR2 YFSETQ. This CDR3 comprises 14 residues. The CDR3 spells CASSLSGGTYGYTF. DNA of the CDR3: TGCGCCAGCAGCTTGTCCGGGGGCACCTATGGCTACACCTTC. Using reference TRBV5-1 and TRBJ1-2 for the parts outside the CDR3, the full variable domain is KAGVTQTPRYLIKTRGQQVTLSCSPISGHRSVSWYQQTPGQGLQFLFEYFSETQRNKGNFPGRFSGRQFSNSRSEMNVSTLELGDSALYLCASSLSGGTYGYTFGSGTRLTVV.

This chain uses TRBV7-2 with TRBJ1-6, with a weak D call TRBD1 (6 bases). The germline CDR1 and CDR2 sequences are SGHTA and FQGNSA. This CDR3 comprises 15 residues. V lost 3 bases and J lost 10, with 16 bases in between. This chain's CDR3 is CASSFGGQTKSPLHF. In nucleotides, the CDR3 is TGTGCCAGCAGCTTTGGGGGACAAACTAAATCACCCCTCCACTTT.